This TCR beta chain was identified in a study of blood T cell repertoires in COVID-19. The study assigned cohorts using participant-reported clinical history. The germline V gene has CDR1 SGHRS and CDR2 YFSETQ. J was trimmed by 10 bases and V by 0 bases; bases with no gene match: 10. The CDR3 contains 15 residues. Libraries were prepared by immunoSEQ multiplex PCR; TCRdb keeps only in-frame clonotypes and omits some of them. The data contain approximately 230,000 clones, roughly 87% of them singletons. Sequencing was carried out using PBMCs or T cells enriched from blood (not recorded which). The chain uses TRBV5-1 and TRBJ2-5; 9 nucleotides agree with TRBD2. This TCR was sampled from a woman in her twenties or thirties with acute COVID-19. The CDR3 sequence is CASSLVAGGPPDQYF. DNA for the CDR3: TGCGCCAGCAGCTTGGTTGCGGGAGGGCCACCGGACCAGTACTTC.